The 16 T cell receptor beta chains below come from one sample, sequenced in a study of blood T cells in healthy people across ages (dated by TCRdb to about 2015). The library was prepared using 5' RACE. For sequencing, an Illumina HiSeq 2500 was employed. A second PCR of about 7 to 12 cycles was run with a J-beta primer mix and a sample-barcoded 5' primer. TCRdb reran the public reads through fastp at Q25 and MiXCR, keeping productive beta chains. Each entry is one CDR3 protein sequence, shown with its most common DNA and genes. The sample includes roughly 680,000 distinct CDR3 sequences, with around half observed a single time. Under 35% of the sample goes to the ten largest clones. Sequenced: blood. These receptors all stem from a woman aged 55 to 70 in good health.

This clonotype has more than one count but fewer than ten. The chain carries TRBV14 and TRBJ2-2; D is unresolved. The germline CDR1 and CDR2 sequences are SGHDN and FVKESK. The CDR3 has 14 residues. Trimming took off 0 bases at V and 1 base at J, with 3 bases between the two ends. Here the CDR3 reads CASSQDLNTGELFF. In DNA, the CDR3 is TGTGCCAGCAGCCAAGACTTGAACACCGGGGAGCTGTTTTTT.

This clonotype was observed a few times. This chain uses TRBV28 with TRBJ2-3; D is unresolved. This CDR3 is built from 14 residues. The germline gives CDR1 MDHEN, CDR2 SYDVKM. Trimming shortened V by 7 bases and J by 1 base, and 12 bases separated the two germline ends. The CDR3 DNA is TGTGCCAGCATCGACGGACGAGGCACAGATACGCAGTATTTT. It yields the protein CASIDGRGTDTQYF.

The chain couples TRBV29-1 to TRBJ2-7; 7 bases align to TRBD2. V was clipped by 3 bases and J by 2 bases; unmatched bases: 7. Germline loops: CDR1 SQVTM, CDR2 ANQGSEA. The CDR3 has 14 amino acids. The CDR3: CSVESLAETYEQYF. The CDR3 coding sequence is TGCAGCGTTGAGTCCCTAGCGGAGACCTACGAGCAGTACTTC.

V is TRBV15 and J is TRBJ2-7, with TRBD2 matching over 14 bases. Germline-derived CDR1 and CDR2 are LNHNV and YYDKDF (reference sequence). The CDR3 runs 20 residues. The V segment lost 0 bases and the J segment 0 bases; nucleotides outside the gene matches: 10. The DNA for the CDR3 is TGTGCCACCAGCAGAGATCGCCCCGGACTAGCGGGAGGTGGCTCCTACGAGCAGTACTTC. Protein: CATSRDRPGLAGGGSYEQYF.

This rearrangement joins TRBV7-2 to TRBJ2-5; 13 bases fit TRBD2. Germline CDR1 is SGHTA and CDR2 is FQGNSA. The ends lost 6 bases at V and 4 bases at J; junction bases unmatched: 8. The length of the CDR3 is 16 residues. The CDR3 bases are TGTGCCAGCAGACCTACTAGCGGGGGGGCCGGAGAGACCCAGTACTTC. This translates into CASRPTSGGAGETQYF.

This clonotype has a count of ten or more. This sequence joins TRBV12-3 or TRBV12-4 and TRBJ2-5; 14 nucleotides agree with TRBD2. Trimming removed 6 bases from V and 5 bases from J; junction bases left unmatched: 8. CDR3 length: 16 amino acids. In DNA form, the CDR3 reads TGTGCCAGCAGACCAACGGGACTAGCGGGAGCTGAGACCCAGTACTTC. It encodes CASRPTGLAGAETQYF.

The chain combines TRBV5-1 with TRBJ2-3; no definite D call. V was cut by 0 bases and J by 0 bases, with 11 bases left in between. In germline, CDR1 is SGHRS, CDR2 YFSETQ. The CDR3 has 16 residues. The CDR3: CASSLVLGPSTDTQYF. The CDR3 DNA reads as TGCGCCAGCAGCTTGGTGCTAGGACCTAGCACAGATACGCAGTATTTT.

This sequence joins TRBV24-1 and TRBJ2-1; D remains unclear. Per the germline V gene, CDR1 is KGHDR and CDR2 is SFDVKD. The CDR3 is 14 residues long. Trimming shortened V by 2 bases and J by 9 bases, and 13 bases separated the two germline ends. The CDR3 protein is CATSDSTSRIEQFF. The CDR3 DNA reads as TGTGCCACCAGTGATTCCACCTCTCGTATTGAGCAGTTCTTC.

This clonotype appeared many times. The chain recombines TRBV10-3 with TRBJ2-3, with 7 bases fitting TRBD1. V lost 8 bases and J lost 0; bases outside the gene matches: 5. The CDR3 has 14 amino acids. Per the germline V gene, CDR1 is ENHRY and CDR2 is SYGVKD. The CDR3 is CAIWDSASTDTQYF. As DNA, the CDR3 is TGTGCCATCTGGGACAGTGCTAGCACAGATACGCAGTATTTT.

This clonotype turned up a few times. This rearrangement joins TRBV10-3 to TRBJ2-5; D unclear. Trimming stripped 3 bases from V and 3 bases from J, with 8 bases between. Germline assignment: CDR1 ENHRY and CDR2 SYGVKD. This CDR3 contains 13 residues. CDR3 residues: CAISEGQEETQYF. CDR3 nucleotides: TGTGCCATCAGTGAAGGGCAGGAAGAGACCCAGTACTTC.

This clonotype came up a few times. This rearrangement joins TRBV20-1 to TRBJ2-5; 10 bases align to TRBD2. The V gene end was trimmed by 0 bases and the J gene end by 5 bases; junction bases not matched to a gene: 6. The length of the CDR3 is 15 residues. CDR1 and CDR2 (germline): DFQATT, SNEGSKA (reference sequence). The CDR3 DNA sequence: TGCAGTGCTAGAGACAGCGGGAGGGCGCGGGAGACCCAGTACTTC. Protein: CSARDSGRARETQYF.

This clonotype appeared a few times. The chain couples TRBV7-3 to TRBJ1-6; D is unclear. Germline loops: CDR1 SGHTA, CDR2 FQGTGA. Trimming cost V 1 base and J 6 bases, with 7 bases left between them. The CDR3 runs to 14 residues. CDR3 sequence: CASSLKATNSPLHF. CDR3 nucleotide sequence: TGTGCCAGCAGCTTAAAGGCTACTAATTCACCCCTCCACTTT.

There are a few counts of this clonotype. CDR3 amino acids: CASSREPGPSFYEQYF. The CDR3 DNA reads as TGCGCCAGCAGCAGGGAACCGGGACCGAGTTTTTACGAGCAGTACTTC. V usage is TRBV5-1 and J usage is TRBJ2-7; D is possibly TRBD1 or TRBD2 (5 bases each). Germline CDR1 is SGHRS and CDR2 is YFSETQ. CDR3 length equals 16 residues. V lost 4 bases, J lost 4 bases, and 21 bases lay in between.

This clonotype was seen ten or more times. CDR3 protein: CATSDPRDRMESPLHF. The DNA of the CDR3 is TGTGCCACCAGTGACCCTCGGGACAGGATGGAGTCACCCCTCCACTTT. This chain uses TRBV24-1 with TRBJ1-6; 8 nucleotides line up with TRBD1. This CDR3 is 16 amino acids long. CDR1 and CDR2 (germline): KGHDR, SFDVKD. The ends lost 4 bases at V and 10 bases at J; junction bases unmatched: 11.

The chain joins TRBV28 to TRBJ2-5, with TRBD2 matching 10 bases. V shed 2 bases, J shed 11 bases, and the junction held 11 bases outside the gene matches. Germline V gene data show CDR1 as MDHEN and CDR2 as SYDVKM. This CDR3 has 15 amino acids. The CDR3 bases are TGTGCCAGCAGTTTAGGTCTAGCGGGAGAATTCGGGCAGTACTTC. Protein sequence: CASSLGLAGEFGQYF.

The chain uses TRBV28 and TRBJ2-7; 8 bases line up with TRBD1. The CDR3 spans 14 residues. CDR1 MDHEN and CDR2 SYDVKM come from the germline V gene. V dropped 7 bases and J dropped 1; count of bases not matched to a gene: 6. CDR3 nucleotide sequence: TGTGCCAGCAAACAGGGGGATTTGTCCTACGAGCAGTACTTC. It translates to CASKQGDLSYEQYF.